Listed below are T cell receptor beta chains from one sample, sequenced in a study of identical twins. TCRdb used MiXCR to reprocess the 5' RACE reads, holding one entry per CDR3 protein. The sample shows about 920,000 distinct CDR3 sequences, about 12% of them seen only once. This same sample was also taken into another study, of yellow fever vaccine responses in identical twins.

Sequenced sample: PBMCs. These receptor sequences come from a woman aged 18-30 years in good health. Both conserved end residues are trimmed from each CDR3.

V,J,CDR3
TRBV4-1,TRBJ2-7,ASSLRTGYPPYEQY
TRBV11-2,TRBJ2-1,ASSPSPVQGPDYNEQF
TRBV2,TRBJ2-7,ASSLLPTFSYEQY
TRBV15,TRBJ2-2,ATSRAAGVDTGELF
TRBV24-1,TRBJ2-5,ATSDPSTGTLETQY
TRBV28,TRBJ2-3,ASSSPGTSGRITDTQY
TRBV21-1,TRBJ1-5,ASSKGYRDQPQH
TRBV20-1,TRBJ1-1,SARTGSTEAF
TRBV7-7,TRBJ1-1,ASSRDVNTEAF
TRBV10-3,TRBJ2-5,AISVNQETQY
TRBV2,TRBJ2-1,ASSAGLGGYNEQF
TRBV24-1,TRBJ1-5,ATSDSGRPQH
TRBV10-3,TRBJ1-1,AISEKGVGAF
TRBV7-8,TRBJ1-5,ASSPRGEPNQPQH
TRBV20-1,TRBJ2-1,SASSLSGVSYNEQF
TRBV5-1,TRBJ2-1,ASSPSFDTRLGEQF
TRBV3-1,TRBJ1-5,ASSQGDRGHQPQH
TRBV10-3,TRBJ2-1,AISGYTTSGEYNEQF
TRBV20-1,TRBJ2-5,SATHGTAQETQY
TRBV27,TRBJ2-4,ASRLPRWISKNIQY
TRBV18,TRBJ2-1,ASSPSSSRLNEQF
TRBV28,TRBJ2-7,ASREITGDYEQY
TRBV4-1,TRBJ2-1,ASSPIGQLNNEQF
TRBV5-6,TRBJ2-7,ASSGPGLARSYEQY